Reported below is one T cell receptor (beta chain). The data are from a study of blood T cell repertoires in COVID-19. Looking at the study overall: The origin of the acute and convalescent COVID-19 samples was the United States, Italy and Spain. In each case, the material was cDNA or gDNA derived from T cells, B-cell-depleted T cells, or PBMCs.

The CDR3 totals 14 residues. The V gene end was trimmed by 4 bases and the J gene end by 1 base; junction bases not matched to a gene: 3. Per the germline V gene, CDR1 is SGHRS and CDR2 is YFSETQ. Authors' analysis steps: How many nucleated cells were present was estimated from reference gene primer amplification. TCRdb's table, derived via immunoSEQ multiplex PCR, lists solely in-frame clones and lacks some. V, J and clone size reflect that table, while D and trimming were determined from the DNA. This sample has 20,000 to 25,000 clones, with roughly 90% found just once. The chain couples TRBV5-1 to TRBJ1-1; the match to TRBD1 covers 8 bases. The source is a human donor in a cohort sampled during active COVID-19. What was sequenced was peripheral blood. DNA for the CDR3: TGCGCCAGCAGCAGCGGGACAGGGAACACTGAAGCTTTCTTT. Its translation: CASSSGTGNTEAFF.